A selection of T cell receptor beta chains follows, all from one sample in a study of blood T cell repertoires in COVID-19. TCRdb keeps only in-frame clones here, not all; method: immunoSEQ multiplex PCR. The sample has over 75,000 clones, about 82% seen once; the top ten hold under 30%. The sample comprised peripheral blood. The receptors come from a human donor in a cohort sampled during active COVID-19. Each CDR3 is given with its conserved first and last residue. The D gene is left open where the match is weak. Only part of the rows carry a size: once, few, many, or a class if the clone is expanded.

D gene: .; clone size: .; J gene: TRBJ1-2; CDR3 length: 14; V gene: TRBV7-2; CDR3 protein: CASSLNRANYGYTF; CDR3 DNA: TGTGCCAGCAGCTTAAACAGGGCGAACTATGGCTACACCTTC
D gene: TRBD2; clone size: .; J gene: TRBJ2-5; CDR3 length: 16; V gene: TRBV7-6; CDR3 protein: CASSFLTSGGQETQYF; CDR3 DNA: TGTGCCAGCAGCTTCCTGACTAGCGGGGGGCAAGAGACCCAGTACTTC
D gene: .; clone size: .; J gene: TRBJ1-5; CDR3 length: 15; V gene: TRBV19; CDR3 protein: CASHSGEHSNQPQHF; CDR3 DNA: TGTGCCAGTCATTCGGGGGAACATAGCAATCAGCCCCAGCATTTT
D gene: TRBD2; clone size: .; J gene: TRBJ2-7; CDR3 length: 12; V gene: TRBV6-1; CDR3 protein: CASSEVGEGQYF; CDR3 DNA: TGTGCCAGCAGTGAAGTGGGGGAGGGGCAGTACTTC
D gene: .; clone size: .; J gene: TRBJ1-1; CDR3 length: 13; V gene: TRBV6-2/TRBV6-3; CDR3 protein: CASSFGANTEAFF; CDR3 DNA: TGTGCCAGCAGTTTTGGGGCGAACACTGAAGCTTTCTTT
D gene: .; clone size: .; J gene: TRBJ1-4; CDR3 length: 11; V gene: TRBV29-1; CDR3 protein: CSVVSAGELFF; CDR3 DNA: TGCAGCGTTGTGAGTGCCGGTGAACTGTTTTTT
D gene: TRBD2; clone size: once; J gene: TRBJ2-3; CDR3 length: 17; V gene: TRBV27; CDR3 protein: CASSLSWLAASTDTQYF; CDR3 DNA: TGTGCCAGCAGTTTATCGTGGCTAGCGGCTAGCACAGATACGCAGTATTTT
D gene: .; clone size: .; J gene: TRBJ1-1; CDR3 length: 14; V gene: TRBV21-1; CDR3 protein: CASSKTRVITEAFF; CDR3 DNA: TGTGCCAGCAGCAAAACTAGGGTCATCACTGAAGCTTTCTTT
D gene: .; clone size: once; J gene: TRBJ1-4; CDR3 length: 14; V gene: TRBV6-1; CDR3 protein: CASSEAGRARKLFF; CDR3 DNA: TGTGCCAGCAGTGAAGCCGGGAGGGCACGAAAACTGTTTTTT
D gene: TRBD1; clone size: .; J gene: TRBJ1-5; CDR3 length: 15; V gene: TRBV9; CDR3 protein: CASSAGDSLNQPQHF; CDR3 DNA: TGTGCCAGCAGCGCCGGGGACAGCCTCAATCAGCCCCAGCATTTT
D gene: TRBD1; clone size: .; J gene: TRBJ2-7; CDR3 length: 15; V gene: TRBV3-1/TRBV3-2; CDR3 protein: CASSLPGQAIYEQYF; CDR3 DNA: TGTGCCAGCAGCCTGCCGGGACAGGCGATCTACGAGCAGTACTTC
D gene: TRBD1; clone size: .; J gene: TRBJ2-3; CDR3 length: 15; V gene: TRBV7-9; CDR3 protein: CASSQQGPMFDTQYF; CDR3 DNA: TGTGCCAGCAGCCAACAGGGGCCGATGTTTGATACGCAGTATTTT
D gene: .; clone size: .; J gene: TRBJ2-7; CDR3 length: 18; V gene: TRBV21-1; CDR3 protein: CASSKGWRGRWESYEQYF; CDR3 DNA: TGTGCCAGCAGCAAAGGCTGGCGGGGGCGCTGGGAGTCCTACGAGCAGTACTTC
D gene: .; clone size: .; J gene: TRBJ1-1; CDR3 length: 11; V gene: TRBV29-1; CDR3 protein: CSVERNTEAFF; CDR3 DNA: TGCAGCGTCGAGAGGAACACTGAAGCTTTCTTT
D gene: TRBD2; clone size: .; J gene: TRBJ2-5; CDR3 length: 16; V gene: TRBV7-2; CDR3 protein: CASSLDASGVQETQYF; CDR3 DNA: TGTGCCAGCAGCTTAGACGCTAGCGGGGTCCAAGAGACCCAGTACTTC
D gene: .; clone size: .; J gene: TRBJ2-7; CDR3 length: 15; V gene: TRBV11-1; CDR3 protein: CASSSPDRGTYEQYF; CDR3 DNA: TGTGCCAGCAGCTCCCCCGATCGGGGTACCTACGAGCAGTACTTC
D gene: TRBD2; clone size: once; J gene: TRBJ2-1; CDR3 length: 13; V gene: TRBV27; CDR3 protein: CASQGLVNGEQFF; CDR3 DNA: TGTGCCAGCCAGGGACTAGTAAATGGTGAGCAGTTCTTC
D gene: .; clone size: .; J gene: TRBJ1-2; CDR3 length: 13; V gene: TRBV6-5; CDR3 protein: CASSYAVNYGYTF; CDR3 DNA: TGTGCCAGCAGTTACGCAGTGAACTATGGCTACACCTTC
D gene: TRBD2; clone size: once; J gene: TRBJ2-2; CDR3 length: 17; V gene: TRBV27; CDR3 protein: CASSLRELAGGPGELFF; CDR3 DNA: TGTGCCAGCAGTTTAAGGGAACTAGCGGGAGGACCCGGGGAGCTGTTTTTT
D gene: .; clone size: few; J gene: TRBJ1-1; CDR3 length: 15; V gene: TRBV7-6; CDR3 protein: CASSLDAELNTEAFF; CDR3 DNA: TGTGCCAGCAGCTTAGATGCAGAATTGAACACTGAAGCTTTCTTT
D gene: .; clone size: .; J gene: TRBJ2-5; CDR3 length: 16; V gene: TRBV9; CDR3 protein: CASSPRGAGGWETQYF; CDR3 DNA: TGTGCCAGCAGCCCCCGGGGAGCGGGCGGGTGGGAGACCCAGTACTTC
D gene: .; clone size: .; J gene: TRBJ1-1; CDR3 length: 14; V gene: TRBV10-3; CDR3 protein: CAISESQGDTEAFF; CDR3 DNA: TGTGCCATCAGTGAAAGCCAAGGGGACACTGAAGCTTTCTTT
D gene: TRBD2; clone size: .; J gene: TRBJ2-4; CDR3 length: 18; V gene: TRBV4-2; CDR3 protein: CASSQGGLAGVVKNIQYF; CDR3 DNA: TGTGCCAGCAGCCAAGGTGGACTAGCGGGAGTTGTCAAAAACATTCAGTACTTC